These 11 T cell receptor beta chains came from one sample sequenced in a study of CD8 T cells in Susac syndrome. After extraction with the RNeasy kit, about 0.45 to 1 ug of the RNA was reverse transcribed using random hexamers. MiXCR, applied by TCRdb to the immunoSEQ multiplex PCR reads, yields one record per CDR3 protein. The sample lists about 300,000 distinct CDR3 sequences, almost 85% occurring once. What was sequenced was CD8+ T cells from PBMCs. All receptors derive from a human donor with multiple sclerosis.

This rearrangement joins TRBV29-1 to TRBJ2-1; tentatively, D is TRBD1 (7 bases). The CDR3 has 14 amino acids. V was shortened by 1 base and J by 9 bases, with 16 bases between the two germline ends. Per the germline V gene, CDR1 is SQVTM and CDR2 is ANQGSEA. CDR3 region: CSVEAPGGQAEQFF. For the CDR3, the DNA is TGCAGCGTTGAAGCCCCAGGGGGGCAGGCTGAGCAGTTCTTC.

The chain recombines TRBV28 with TRBJ2-5; no reliable D call. Germline CDR1 is MDHEN and CDR2 is SYDVKM. The CDR3 consists of 14 residues. The V and J ends lost 4 bases and 1 base respectively, with 10 bases between them. DNA of the CDR3: TGTGCCAGCAGTTCCCTTGACCTCCAAGAGACCCAGTACTTC. As protein: CASSSLDLQETQYF.

In this sample, this clonotype turned up a few times. This chain connects TRBV6-5 to TRBJ1-5; perhaps TRBD1 as D (5 bases). V was shortened by 5 bases and J by 0 bases, with 8 bases between the two germline ends. This CDR3 comprises 14 residues. Germline-derived CDR1 and CDR2 are MNHEY and SVGAGI. The CDR3, as DNA: TGTGCCAGCAGTGTAGACAGTAGCAATCAGCCCCAGCATTTT. Residues: CASSVDSSNQPQHF.

The rearrangement joins TRBV14 to TRBJ2-5; 7 bases align to TRBD2. The germline V gene has CDR1 SGHDN and CDR2 FVKESK. Trimming cost V 3 bases and J 2 bases; bases outside gene matches: 6. This CDR3 comprises 15 residues. CDR3 sequence reads: CASSHPGGRQETQYF. CDR3 nucleotide sequence: TGTGCCAGCAGCCACCCGGGGGGACGACAAGAGACCCAGTACTTC.

With regard to this clonotype: An end of the junction does not agree with germline; a read error may underlie this. The chain is built from TRBV11-2 and TRBJ2-7; the match to TRBD1 covers 7 bases. Germline loops: CDR1 SGHAT, CDR2 FQNNGV. The CDR3 has 15 residues. CDR3 nucleotide sequence: TGTGCCGGCAGCTTAGATCAGGGGGACAGCTACGAGCAGTACTTC. Protein: CAGSLDQGDSYEQYF.

This chain connects TRBV27 to TRBJ1-2; 7 bases are a match to TRBD1. CDR3 size: 16 residues. Germline V gene sequence: CDR1 MNHEY, CDR2 SMNVEV (reference sequence). The ends lost 3 bases at V and 0 bases at J; junction bases unmatched: 7. CDR3 sequence reads: CASSLRTGVPNYGYTF. CDR3 sequence (DNA): TGTGCCAGCAGTTTGCGAACAGGGGTTCCTAACTATGGCTACACCTTC.

The rearrangement links TRBV27 to TRBJ2-7; D unresolved. This CDR3 is built from 13 residues. Germline-derived CDR1 and CDR2 are MNHEY and SMNVEV (reference sequence). Trimming stripped 4 bases from V and 3 bases from J, with 10 bases between. CDR3 DNA sequence: TGTGCCAGCAGTTCCTCTTCATACTACGAGCAGTACTTC. It specifies CASSSSSYYEQYF.

This chain joins TRBV19 and TRBJ2-1; 7 bases are shared with TRBD2. The V gene's germline CDR1 is LNHDA and CDR2 SQIVND (reference sequence). The V and J ends lost 5 bases and 8 bases, in that order; junction bases with no gene match: 9. The CDR3 runs 14 residues. The DNA of the CDR3 is TGTGCCAGTAGTGTCACAGCGGGATGGGATGAGCAGTTCTTC. It is translated as CASSVTAGWDEQFF.

This chain links TRBV15 with TRBJ1-4; D not resolved. V shed 0 bases and J shed 8 bases, with 16 bases lying between them. Germline V gives CDR1 LNHNV, CDR2 YYDKDF (reference sequence). This CDR3 contains 16 residues. CDR3 bases: TGTGCCACCAGCAGAGAAAGGCAGACACTAGGGGAAAAACTGTTTTTT. Its translation: CATSRERQTLGEKLFF.

V is TRBV28 and J is TRBJ1-5; D not resolved. Per the germline V gene, CDR1 is MDHEN and CDR2 is SYDVKM. Trimming removed 9 bases at V and 6 bases at J, with 6 bases between. The CDR3 has 10 residues. The CDR3 reads CARASQPQHF. CDR3 in DNA: TGTGCCAGGGCGAGTCAGCCCCAGCATTTT.

The gene calls are TRBV30 and TRBJ2-5, with a possible D match to TRBD2 (5 bases). The CDR3 runs to 11 residues. Germline CDR1 reads GTSNPN; CDR2 reads SVGIG (reference sequence). Trimming left V 3 bases short and J 10 bases short, with 12 bases between. CDR3 sequence reads: CAWSEAEDQYF. The CDR3 DNA reads TGTGCCTGGAGCGAGGCGGAGGACCAGTACTTC.